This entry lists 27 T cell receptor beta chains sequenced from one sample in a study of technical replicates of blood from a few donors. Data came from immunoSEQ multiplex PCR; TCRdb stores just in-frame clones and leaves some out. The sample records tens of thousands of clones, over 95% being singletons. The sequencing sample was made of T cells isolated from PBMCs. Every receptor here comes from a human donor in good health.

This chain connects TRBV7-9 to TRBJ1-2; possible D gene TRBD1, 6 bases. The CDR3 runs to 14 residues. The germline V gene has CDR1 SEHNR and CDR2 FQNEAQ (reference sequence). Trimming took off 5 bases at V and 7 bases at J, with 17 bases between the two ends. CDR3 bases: TGTGCCAGCAGCCAAACAACAGGGAATCGTGGCTACACCTTC. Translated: CASSQTTGNRGYTF.

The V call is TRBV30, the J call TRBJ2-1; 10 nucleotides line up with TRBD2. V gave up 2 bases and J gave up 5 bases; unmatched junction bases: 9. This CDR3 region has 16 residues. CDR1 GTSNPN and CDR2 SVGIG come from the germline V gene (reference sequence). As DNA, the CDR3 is TGTGCCTGGAGTCGAAGACTAGCGGGTACAAACAATGAGCAGTTCTTC. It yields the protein CAWSRRLAGTNNEQFF.

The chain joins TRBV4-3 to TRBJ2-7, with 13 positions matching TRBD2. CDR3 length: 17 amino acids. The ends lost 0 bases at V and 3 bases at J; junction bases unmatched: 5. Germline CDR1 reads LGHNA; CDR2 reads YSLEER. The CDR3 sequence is CASSQDVGLAGNYEQYF. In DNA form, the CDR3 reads TGCGCCAGCAGCCAAGATGTGGGACTAGCGGGAAACTACGAGCAGTACTTC.

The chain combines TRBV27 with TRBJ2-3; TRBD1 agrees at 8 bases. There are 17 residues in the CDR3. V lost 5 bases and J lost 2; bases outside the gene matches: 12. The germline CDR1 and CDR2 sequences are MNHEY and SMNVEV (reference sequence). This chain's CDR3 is CASSPLDRGIDTDTQYF. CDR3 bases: TGTGCCAGCAGTCCCCTTGACAGGGGAATAGACACAGATACGCAGTATTTT.

DNA of the CDR3: TGTGCCTGGACTAGCGCCAAAACCTTGGGTGAGCAGTTCTTC. Protein sequence: CAWTSAKTLGEQFF. This rearrangement joins TRBV28 to TRBJ2-1; 9 bases align to TRBD2. Germline assignment: CDR1 MDHEN and CDR2 SYDVKM. The CDR3 contains 14 residues. Losses at the gene ends were 11 bases for V and 9 bases for J; bases not matched to a gene: 14.

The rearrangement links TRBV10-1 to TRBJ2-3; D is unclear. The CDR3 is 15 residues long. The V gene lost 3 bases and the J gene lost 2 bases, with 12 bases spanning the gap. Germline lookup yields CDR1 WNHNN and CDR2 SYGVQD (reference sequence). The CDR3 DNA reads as TGCGCCAGCAGTGATAAGCTTTTCAACACAGATACGCAGTATTTT. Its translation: CASSDKLFNTDTQYF.

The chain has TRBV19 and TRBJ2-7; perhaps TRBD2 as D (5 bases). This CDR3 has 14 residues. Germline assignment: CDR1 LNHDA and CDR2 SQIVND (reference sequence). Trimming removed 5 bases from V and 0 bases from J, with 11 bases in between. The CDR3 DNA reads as TGTGCCAGTAGTTTTGGAGGTTACTCCTACGAGCAGTACTTC. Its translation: CASSFGGYSYEQYF. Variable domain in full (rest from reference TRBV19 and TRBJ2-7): DGGITQSPKYLFRKEGQNVTLSCEQNLNHDAMYWYRQDPGQGLRLIYYSQIVNDFQKGDIAEGYSVSREKKESFPLTVTSAQKNPTAFYLCASSFGGYSYEQYFGPGTRLTVT.

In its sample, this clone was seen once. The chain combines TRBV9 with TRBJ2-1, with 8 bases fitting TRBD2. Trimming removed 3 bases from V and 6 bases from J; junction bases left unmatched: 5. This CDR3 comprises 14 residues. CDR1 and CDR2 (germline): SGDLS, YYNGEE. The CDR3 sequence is CASSAGTSLNEQFF. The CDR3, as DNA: TGTGCCAGCAGCGCCGGGACTAGTCTCAATGAGCAGTTCTTC.

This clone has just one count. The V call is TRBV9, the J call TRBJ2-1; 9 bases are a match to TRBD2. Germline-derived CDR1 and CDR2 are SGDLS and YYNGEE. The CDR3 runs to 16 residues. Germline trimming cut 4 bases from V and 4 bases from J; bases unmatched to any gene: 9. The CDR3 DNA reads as TGTGCCAGCAGCCTCAGAACTAGCGGGTTTTACAATGAGCAGTTCTTC. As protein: CASSLRTSGFYNEQFF.

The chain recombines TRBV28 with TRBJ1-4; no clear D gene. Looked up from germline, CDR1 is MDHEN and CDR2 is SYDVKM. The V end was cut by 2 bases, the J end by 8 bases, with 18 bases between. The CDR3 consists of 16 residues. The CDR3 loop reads CASSLGDNPGFEKLFF. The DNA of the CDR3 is TGTGCCAGCAGTTTAGGAGACAATCCGGGGTTCGAAAAACTGTTTTTT.

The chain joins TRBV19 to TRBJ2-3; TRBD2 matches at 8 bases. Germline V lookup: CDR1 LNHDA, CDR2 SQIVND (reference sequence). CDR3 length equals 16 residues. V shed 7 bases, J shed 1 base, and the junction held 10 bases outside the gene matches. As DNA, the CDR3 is TGTGCCAGTATGCGGGAGGACTATAGTGGCACAGATACGCAGTATTTT. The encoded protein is CASMREDYSGTDTQYF.

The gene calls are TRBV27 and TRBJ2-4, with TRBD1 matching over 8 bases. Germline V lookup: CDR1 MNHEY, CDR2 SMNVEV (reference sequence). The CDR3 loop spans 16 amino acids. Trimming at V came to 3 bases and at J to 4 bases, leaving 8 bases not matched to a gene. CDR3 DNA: TGTGCCAGCAGTTTCTTTTTCGGGGACAGGAAAAACATTCAGTACTTC. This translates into CASSFFFGDRKNIQYF.

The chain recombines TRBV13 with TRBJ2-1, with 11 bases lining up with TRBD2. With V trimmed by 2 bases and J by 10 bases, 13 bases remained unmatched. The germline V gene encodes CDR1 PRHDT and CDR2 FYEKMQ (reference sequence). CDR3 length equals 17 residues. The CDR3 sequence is CASSLFTRLAGIREQFF. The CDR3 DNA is TGTGCCAGCAGCTTATTCACCCGACTAGCGGGAATTAGGGAGCAGTTCTTC.

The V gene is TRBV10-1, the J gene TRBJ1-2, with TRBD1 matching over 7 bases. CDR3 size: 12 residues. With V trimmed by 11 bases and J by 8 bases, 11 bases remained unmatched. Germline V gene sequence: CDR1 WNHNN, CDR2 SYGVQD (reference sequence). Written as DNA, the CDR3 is TGCGCCTCCTCCGAGACAGGGCCCGGCTACACCTTC. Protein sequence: CASSETGPGYTF.

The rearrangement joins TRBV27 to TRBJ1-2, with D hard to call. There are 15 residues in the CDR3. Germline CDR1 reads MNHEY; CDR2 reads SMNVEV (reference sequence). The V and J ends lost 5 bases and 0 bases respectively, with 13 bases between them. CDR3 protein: CASSPFDGANYGYTF. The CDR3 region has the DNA TGTGCCAGCAGTCCCTTTGACGGAGCTAACTATGGCTACACCTTC.

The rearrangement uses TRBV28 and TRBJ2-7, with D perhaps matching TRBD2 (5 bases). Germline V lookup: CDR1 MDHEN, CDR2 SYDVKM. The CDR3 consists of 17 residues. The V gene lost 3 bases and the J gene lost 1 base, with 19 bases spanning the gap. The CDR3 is CASSFREGKPLSYEQYF. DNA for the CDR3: TGTGCCAGCAGTTTTCGGGAAGGCAAACCCCTATCCTACGAGCAGTACTTC.

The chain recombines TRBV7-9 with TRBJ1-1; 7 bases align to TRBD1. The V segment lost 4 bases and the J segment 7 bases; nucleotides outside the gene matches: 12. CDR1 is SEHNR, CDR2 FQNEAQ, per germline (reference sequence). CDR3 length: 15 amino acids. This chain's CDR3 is CASSYFDREADEAFF. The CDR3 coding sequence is TGTGCCAGCAGCTACTTCGACAGGGAGGCAGATGAAGCTTTCTTT.

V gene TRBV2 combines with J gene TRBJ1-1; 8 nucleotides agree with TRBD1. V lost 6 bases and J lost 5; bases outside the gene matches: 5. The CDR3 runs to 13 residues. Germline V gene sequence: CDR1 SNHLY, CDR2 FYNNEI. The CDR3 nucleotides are TGTGCCAGCAGGGACAGGGTCAGAACTGAAGCTTTCTTT. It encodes CASRDRVRTEAFF.

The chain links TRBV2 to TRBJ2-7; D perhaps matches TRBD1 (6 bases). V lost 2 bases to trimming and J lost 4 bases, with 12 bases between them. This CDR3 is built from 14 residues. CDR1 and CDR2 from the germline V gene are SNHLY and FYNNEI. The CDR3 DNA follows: TGTGCCAGCAGTGAAAGTACAGGGAAGTACGAGCAGTACTTC. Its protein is CASSESTGKYEQYF.

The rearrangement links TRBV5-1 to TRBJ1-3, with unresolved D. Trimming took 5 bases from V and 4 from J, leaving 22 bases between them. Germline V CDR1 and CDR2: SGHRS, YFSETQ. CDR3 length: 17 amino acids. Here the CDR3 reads CASRIVPGESSGNTIYF. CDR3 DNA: TGCGCCAGCAGGATCGTCCCCGGGGAATCTAGCGGAAACACCATATATTTT.

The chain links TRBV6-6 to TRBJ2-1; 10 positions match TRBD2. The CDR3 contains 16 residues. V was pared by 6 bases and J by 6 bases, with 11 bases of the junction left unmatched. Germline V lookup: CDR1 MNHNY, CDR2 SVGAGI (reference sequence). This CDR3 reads CASSPGRTSGPNEQFF. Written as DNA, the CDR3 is TGTGCCAGCAGCCCTGGGCGGACTAGCGGTCCCAATGAGCAGTTCTTC.

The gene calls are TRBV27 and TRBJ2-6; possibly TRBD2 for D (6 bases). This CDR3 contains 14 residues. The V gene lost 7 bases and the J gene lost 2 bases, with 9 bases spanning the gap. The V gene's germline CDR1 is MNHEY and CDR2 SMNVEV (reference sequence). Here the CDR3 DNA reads TGTGCCAGCACGGAGGGGCCTGGGGCCAACGTCCTGACTTTC. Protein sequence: CASTEGPGANVLTF.

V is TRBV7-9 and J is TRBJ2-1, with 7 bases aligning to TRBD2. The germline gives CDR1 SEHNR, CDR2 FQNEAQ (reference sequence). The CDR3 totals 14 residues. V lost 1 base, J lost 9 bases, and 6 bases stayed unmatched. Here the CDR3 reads CASSLGAGDSEQFF. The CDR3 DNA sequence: TGTGCCAGCAGCTTAGGGGCGGGAGATAGTGAGCAGTTCTTC.

Here the CDR3 DNA reads TGCGCCAGCAGCCGGGACAGGGCGCATGGCTACACCTTC. This sequence encodes CASSRDRAHGYTF. This chain connects TRBV5-1 to TRBJ1-2, with 9 bases matching TRBD1. Germline V gene lookup returns CDR1 SGHRS and CDR2 YFSETQ. With V trimmed by 4 bases and J by 6 bases, 4 bases remained unmatched. The CDR3 has 13 amino acids.

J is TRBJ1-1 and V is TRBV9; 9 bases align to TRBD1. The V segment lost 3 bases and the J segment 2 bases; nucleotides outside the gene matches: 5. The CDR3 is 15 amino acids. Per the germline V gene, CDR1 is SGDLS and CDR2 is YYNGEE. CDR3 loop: CASSALGQGNTEAFF. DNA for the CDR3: TGTGCCAGCAGCGCCTTGGGACAGGGTAACACTGAAGCTTTCTTT. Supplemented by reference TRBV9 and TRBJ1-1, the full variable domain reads DSGVTQTPKHLITATGQRVTLRCSPRSGDLSVYWYQQSLDQGLQFLIQYYNGEERAKGNILERFSAQQFPDLHSELNLSSLELGDSALYFCASSALGQGNTEAFFGQGTRLTVV.

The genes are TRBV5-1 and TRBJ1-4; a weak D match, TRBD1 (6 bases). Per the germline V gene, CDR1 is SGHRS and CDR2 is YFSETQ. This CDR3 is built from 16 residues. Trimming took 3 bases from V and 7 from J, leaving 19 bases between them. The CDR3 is CASSSDIGQGSEKLFF. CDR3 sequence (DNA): TGCGCCAGCAGCTCGGATATCGGGCAGGGGAGTGAAAAACTGTTTTTT.

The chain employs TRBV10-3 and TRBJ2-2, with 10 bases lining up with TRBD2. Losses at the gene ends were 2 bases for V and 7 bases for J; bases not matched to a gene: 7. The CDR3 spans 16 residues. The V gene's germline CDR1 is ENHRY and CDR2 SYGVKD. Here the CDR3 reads CAISEASGSEYGELFF. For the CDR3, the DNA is TGTGCCATCAGTGAGGCTAGCGGGAGCGAGTACGGGGAGCTGTTTTTT.